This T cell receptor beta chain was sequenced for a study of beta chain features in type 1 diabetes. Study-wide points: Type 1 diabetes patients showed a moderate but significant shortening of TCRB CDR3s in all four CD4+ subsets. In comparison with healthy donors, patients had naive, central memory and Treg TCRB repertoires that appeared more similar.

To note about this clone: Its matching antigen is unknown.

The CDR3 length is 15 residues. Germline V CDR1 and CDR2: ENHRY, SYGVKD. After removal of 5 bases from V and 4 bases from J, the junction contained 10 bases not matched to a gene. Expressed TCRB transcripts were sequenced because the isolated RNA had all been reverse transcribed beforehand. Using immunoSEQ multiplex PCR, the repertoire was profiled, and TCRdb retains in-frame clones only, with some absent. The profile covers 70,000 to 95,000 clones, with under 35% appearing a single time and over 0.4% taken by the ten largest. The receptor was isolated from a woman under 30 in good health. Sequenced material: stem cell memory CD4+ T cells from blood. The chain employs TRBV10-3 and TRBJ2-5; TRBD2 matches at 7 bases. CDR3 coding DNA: TGTGCCATCAGTCGAGGAGGGAGGGTGAGAGAGACCCAGTACTTC. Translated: CAISRGGRVRETQYF.